These 31 T cell receptor beta chains came from one sample sequenced in a study of shared clonotypes between healthy human individuals. Clones were read by immunoSEQ multiplex PCR, and TCRdb kept only the in-frame ones, dropping some. The sample lists about 120,000 clones, about 71% occurring once. Sequencing was performed on memory CD8+ T cells sorted from blood. Subset defined: CD45RO+ cells pooled with CCR7-negative TemRA cells. The receptors here all came from a woman in her twenties or thirties in good health.

This clone was found many times. The chain has TRBV21-1 and TRBJ2-2; the D call in the table, TRBD1, was not verified against the DNA. TRBV21-1 is annotated as a pseudogene. The CDR3 contains 14 residues. The CDR3 spells CASSKGQNTGELFF. CDR3 DNA: TGTGCCAGCAGCAAGGGACAGAACACCGGGGAGCTGTTTTTT.

This chain links TRBV4-1 with TRBJ2-7, with 7 bases that match TRBD1. The V gene's germline CDR1 is MGHRA and CDR2 YSYEKL. CDR3 size: 16 residues. J gave up 0 bases and V 1 base, and 6 bases lay outside the gene matches. The CDR3 DNA reads TGCGCCAGCAGCCAAGCCTACAGGGGCCCCTCCTACGAGCAGTACTTC. Translated: CASSQAYRGPSYEQYF.

The chain employs TRBV5-4 and TRBJ1-4, with TRBD1 matching 12 bases. This CDR3 has 17 residues. Germline CDR1 and CDR2: SGHNT and YYREEE (reference sequence). The trim removed 3 bases at V and 0 bases at J, leaving 3 bases unmatched. This CDR3 is CASSSGQGAATNEKLFF. The CDR3 region has the DNA TGTGCCAGCAGCTCGGGACAGGGGGCGGCAACTAATGAAAAACTGTTTTTT.

The chain recombines TRBV4-1 with TRBJ1-1; D call uncertain. The CDR3 totals 13 residues. V was cut by 0 bases and J by 4 bases, with 6 bases left in between. CDR1 MGHRA and CDR2 YSYEKL come from the germline V gene. The CDR3 loop reads CASSQETLTEAFF. DNA for the CDR3: TGCGCCAGCAGCCAAGAAACTCTCACTGAAGCTTTCTTT.

The chain combines TRBV2 with TRBJ2-7; D is unresolved. Trimming pared 5 bases from V and 3 bases from J, leaving 5 bases between. This CDR3 contains 11 residues. Germline assignment: CDR1 SNHLY and CDR2 FYNNEI. Here the CDR3 reads CASSRDYEQYF. DNA for the CDR3: TGTGCCAGCAGTCGAGACTACGAGCAGTACTTC.

This clone was detected a few times. This chain uses TRBV2 with TRBJ2-2; 8 bases are shared with TRBD1. The junction had 10 bases not matched to a gene; V was cut back by 6 bases and J by 4 bases. The CDR3 contains 16 residues. From germline, CDR1 is SNHLY and CDR2 FYNNEI. As DNA, the CDR3 is TGTGCCAGCAGGGGTAAGGGGACAGGAGGCACCGGGGAGCTGTTTTTT. Amino acid sequence: CASRGKGTGGTGELFF.

The chain links TRBV10-2 to TRBJ2-1; tentatively, D is TRBD2 (5 bases). Trimming cost V 2 bases and J 9 bases, with 14 bases left between them. This CDR3 contains 14 residues. Germline loops: CDR1 WSHSY, CDR2 SAAADI. CDR3 DNA sequence: TGCGCCAGCAGTGAGACACTAGTGGTGGTTGAGCAGTTCTTC. The encoded protein is CASSETLVVVEQFF.

J is TRBJ2-7 and V is TRBV6-1; unclear D gene. Germline V CDR1 and CDR2: MNHNS, SASEGT. The CDR3 totals 13 residues. Trimming took 1 base from V and 3 from J, leaving 7 bases between them. The DNA for the CDR3 is TGTGCCAGCAGTGAAGTGGACGGCTACGAGCAGTACTTC. It translates to CASSEVDGYEQYF.

This chain links TRBV7-3 with TRBJ2-7; weak D call: TRBD1 (7 bases). CDR1 is SGHTA and CDR2 is FQGTGA in the germline V gene. V was trimmed by 0 bases and J by 2 bases, leaving 11 bases between them. The CDR3 has 15 residues. CDR3 sequence reads: CASSLTGGQTYEQYF. CDR3 nucleotide sequence: TGTGCCAGCAGCTTAACCGGGGGACAGACCTACGAGCAGTACTTC.

The gene calls are TRBV25-1 and TRBJ2-1, with 9 positions matching TRBD2. Germline lookup yields CDR1 MGHDK and CDR2 SYGVNS. Trimming took 3 bases from V and 7 from J; bases not matched to a gene: 7. CDR3 length: 15 residues. CDR3 DNA: TGTGCCAGCAGTGAGTCTACTAGCGGGCCGAATGAGCAGTTCTTC. As protein: CASSESTSGPNEQFF.

The J gene is TRBJ2-1, the V gene TRBV7-7; the D is unclear. V lost 0 bases and J lost 6, with 6 bases in between. The V gene's germline CDR1 is SSHAT and CDR2 FNYEAQ (reference sequence). The length of the CDR3 is 13 residues. CDR3 loop: CASSLAGSNEQFF. CDR3 in DNA: TGTGCCAGCAGCTTAGCGGGATCCAATGAGCAGTTCTTC.

The chain recombines TRBV6-5 with TRBJ2-1; 12 bases align to TRBD2. With V trimmed by 2 bases and J by 8 bases, 1 base remained unmatched. Germline loops: CDR1 MNHEY, CDR2 SVGAGI. The CDR3 extends over 14 amino acids. Written as DNA, the CDR3 is TGTGCCAGCAGTTACCTAGCGGGAGGGTATGAGCAGTTCTTC. Its translation is CASSYLAGGYEQFF.

There are many counts of this clone. V is TRBV2 and J is TRBJ2-7; 9 bases align to TRBD2. In germline, CDR1 is SNHLY, CDR2 FYNNEI. The CDR3 runs 15 residues. J gave up 2 bases and V 6 bases, and 8 bases lay outside the gene matches. The CDR3 DNA follows: TGTGCCAGCAGATCTGCGGGAGGGCCGGCCTACGAGCAGTACTTC. It encodes CASRSAGGPAYEQYF.

The rearrangement links TRBV6-4 to TRBJ1-1; no clear D gene. The germline V gene has CDR1 MRHNA and CDR2 SNTAGT. V shed 3 bases and J shed 8 bases, with 13 bases lying between them. This CDR3 is built from 13 residues. CDR3 in amino acids: CASSDATTSEAFF. CDR3 bases: TGTGCCAGCAGTGATGCGACGACGAGCGAAGCTTTCTTT.

V gene TRBV25-1 combines with J gene TRBJ1-1; D is unresolved. CDR1 is MGHDK, CDR2 SYGVNS, per germline. The length of the CDR3 is 17 residues. Trimming removed 4 bases from V and 1 base from J, with 19 bases in between. CDR3 loop: CASSGADPPTGNTEAFF. The CDR3 bases are TGTGCCAGCAGTGGAGCGGACCCACCCACGGGGAACACTGAAGCTTTCTTT. Drawing the rest from reference TRBV25-1 and TRBJ1-1, the complete variable domain is EADIYQTPRYLVIGTGKKITLECSQTMGHDKMYWYQQDPGMELHLIHYSYGVNSTEKGDLSSESTVSRIRTEHFPLTLESARPSHTSQYLCASSGADPPTGNTEAFFGQGTRLTVV.

This rearrangement joins TRBV6-1 to TRBJ2-2; D may be TRBD2 (5 bases). In germline, CDR1 is MNHNS, CDR2 SASEGT. The CDR3 runs 14 residues. V gave up 4 bases and J gave up 6 bases, with 12 bases separating them. For the CDR3, the DNA is TGTGCCAGCAGTGTTACCGGGGATGCCGGGGAGCTGTTTTTT. This encodes CASSVTGDAGELFF.

The chain links TRBV10-1 to TRBJ2-6, with TRBD1 as a possible D gene (6 bases). The CDR3 spans 15 residues. The ends were cut back, 2 bases at V and 1 base at J, with 6 bases in the middle. Germline-derived CDR1 and CDR2 are WNHNN and SYGVQD (reference sequence). Here the CDR3 reads CASSERGSGANVLTF. CDR3 sequence (DNA): TGCGCCAGCAGTGAGAGGGGGTCTGGGGCCAACGTCCTGACTTTC.

The CDR3 DNA follows: TGTGCCAGCAGCGTCGCCGGGACAGGTTCAAGTGGCTACACCTTC. It codes for CASSVAGTGSSGYTF. This chain uses TRBV5-6 with TRBJ1-2, with 8 bases fitting TRBD1. Germline assignment: CDR1 SGHDT and CDR2 YYEEEE. Trimming took 4 bases from V and 7 from J; bases not matched to a gene: 12. The CDR3 consists of 15 residues.

V usage is TRBV11-3 and J usage is TRBJ2-1, with D uncertain. Looked up from germline, CDR1 is SGHNT and CDR2 is YENEEA. There are 14 residues in the CDR3. V shed 4 bases and J shed 4 bases, with 11 bases lying between them. The CDR3 DNA sequence: TGTGCCAGCAGCTCAGCTGGCGGTTACAATGAGCAGTTCTTC. Amino acids: CASSSAGGYNEQFF. The complete variable domain, with remaining parts taken from reference TRBV11-3 and TRBJ2-1, reads EAGVVQSPRYKIIEKKQPVAFWCNPISGHNTLYWYLQNLGQGPELLIRYENEEAVDDSQLPKDRFSAERLKGVDSTLKIQPAELGDSAVYLCASSSAGGYNEQFFGPGTRLTVL.

This chain uses TRBV5-6 with TRBJ2-3; D gene ambiguous. Germline V CDR1 and CDR2: SGHDT, YYEEEE. The CDR3 length is 14 residues. Between the trimmed V and J ends, which lost 3 bases and 7 bases, there was a span of 15 bases. The CDR3 loop reads CASSYPDLSNTQYF. CDR3 nucleotide sequence: TGTGCCAGCAGCTACCCAGACCTGTCAAATACGCAGTATTTT. The whole variable domain, filled in from reference TRBV5-6 and TRBJ2-3, reads DAGVTQSPTHLIKTRGQQVTLRCSPKSGHDTVSWYQQALGQGPQFIFQYYEEEERQRGNFPDRFSGHQFPNYSSELNVNALLLGDSALYLCASSYPDLSNTQYFGPGTRLTVL.

The chain couples TRBV7-8 to TRBJ2-3, with 8 bases aligning to TRBD2. Unmatched junction bases numbered 3, after V lost 2 bases and J lost 2 bases. Per the germline V gene, CDR1 is SGHVS and CDR2 is FQNEAQ. The length of the CDR3 is 15 residues. This CDR3 is CASSLTAGDTDTQYF. Written as DNA, the CDR3 is TGTGCCAGCAGCTTAACAGCGGGAGACACAGATACGCAGTATTTT.

CDR3 protein: CASSLAGSGLSWYGYTF. CDR3 sequence (DNA): TGCGCCAGCAGCTTGGCGGGTTCAGGGCTTAGTTGGTATGGCTACACCTTC. The chain uses TRBV5-1 and TRBJ1-2, with D tentatively TRBD1 (5 bases). Germline assignment: CDR1 SGHRS and CDR2 YFSETQ. Trimming removed 0 bases at V and 5 bases at J, with 20 bases between. The CDR3 spans 17 residues.

There are many counts of this clone. This chain joins TRBV25-1 and TRBJ2-7, with D perhaps TRBD1 (6 bases). This CDR3 has 15 residues. V lost 5 bases to trimming and J lost 5 bases, with 19 bases between them. CDR1 and CDR2 from the germline V gene are MGHDK and SYGVNS. The CDR3 sequence is CASSSGQLPPNEQYF. DNA for the CDR3: TGTGCCAGCAGTAGTGGACAGCTACCCCCCAACGAGCAGTACTTC.

This clone is a singleton in its sample. The rearrangement links TRBV5-4 to TRBJ1-2; D gene ambiguous. V was trimmed by 0 bases and J by 1 base, leaving 16 bases between them. CDR1 and CDR2 from the germline V gene are SGHNT and YYREEE (reference sequence). This CDR3 comprises 17 residues. For the CDR3, the DNA is TGTGCCAGCAGCTTGGACAACCTATTCCCCGTTAACTATGGCTACACCTTC. This encodes CASSLDNLFPVNYGYTF.

This clone was counted once. A read error may be the cause here, since a much bigger clone is one base away. The chain is built from TRBV6-4 and TRBJ1-3; the match to TRBD1 covers 9 bases. Judging by the DNA end, TRBJ2-2 fits better; the J call may be wrong. Per the germline V gene, CDR1 is MRHNA and CDR2 is SNTAGT. The CDR3 is 14 amino acids. CDR3 in amino acids: CASSGTGDTGELFF. The CDR3 region has the DNA TGTGCCAGCAGTGGGACAGGGGACACCGGGGAGCTGTTTTTT.

V and J are TRBV5-1 and TRBJ2-2; the match to TRBD1 covers 7 bases. Germline CDR1 reads SGHRS; CDR2 reads YFSETQ. CDR3 size: 14 residues. J was trimmed by 4 bases and V by 3 bases; bases with no gene match: 3. The CDR3 is CASSSDRITGELFF. CDR3 DNA: TGCGCCAGCAGCTCGGACAGGATCACCGGGGAGCTGTTTTTT.

The sample holds a few counts of this clone. The chain recombines TRBV6-1 with TRBJ1-6; D remains unclear. Trimming shortened V by 6 bases and J by 10 bases, and 13 bases separated the two germline ends. CDR1 is MNHNS and CDR2 is SASEGT in the germline V gene. CDR3 length equals 13 residues. CDR3 nucleotides: TGTGCCAGCAGCGCCACGGAGAGATCACCCCTCCACTTT. Translating gives CASSATERSPLHF.

The V and J genes are TRBV29-1 and TRBJ2-7; 7 bases agree with TRBD2. The germline CDR1 and CDR2 sequences are SQVTM and ANQGSEA. The CDR3 runs 15 residues. Losses at the gene ends were 5 bases for V and 7 bases for J; bases not matched to a gene: 17. As DNA, the CDR3 is TGCAGCGTTCTAAGCGGGCGGGGGATTCAAGGGGAGCAGTACTTC. This encodes CSVLSGRGIQGEQYF.

This chain joins TRBV5-6 and TRBJ2-7; TRBD1 agrees at 8 bases. Looked up from germline, CDR1 is SGHDT and CDR2 is YYEEEE. J was trimmed by 1 base and V by 2 bases; bases with no gene match: 2. The CDR3 runs to 14 residues. CDR3 loop: CASSFRDRSYEQYF. CDR3 bases: TGTGCCAGCAGCTTCCGGGACAGGTCCTACGAGCAGTACTTC. Drawing the rest from reference TRBV5-6 and TRBJ2-7, the complete variable domain is DAGVTQSPTHLIKTRGQQVTLRCSPKSGHDTVSWYQQALGQGPQFIFQYYEEEERQRGNFPDRFSGHQFPNYSSELNVNALLLGDSALYLCASSFRDRSYEQYFGPGTRLTVT.

V is TRBV10-2 and J is TRBJ1-5; D gene unclear. The CDR3 loop spans 14 amino acids. V was clipped by 3 bases and J by 2 bases, with 8 bases between them. Germline V gene sequence: CDR1 WSHSY, CDR2 SAAADI. The CDR3 here is CASSELRGNQPQHF. Written as DNA, the CDR3 is TGCGCCAGCAGTGAACTACGGGGCAATCAGCCCCAGCATTTT.

V is TRBV5-1 and J is TRBJ2-5, with 9 positions matching TRBD2. The CDR3 covers 17 residues. V lost 4 bases, J lost 2 bases, and 12 bases stayed unmatched. In germline, CDR1 is SGHRS, CDR2 YFSETQ. The CDR3 loop is CASSPQTSGAPQETQYF. CDR3 nucleotide sequence: TGCGCCAGCAGCCCCCAGACTAGCGGAGCACCGCAAGAGACCCAGTACTTC.